The 31 T cell receptor beta chains below come from one sample, sequenced in a study of T cell changes during pregnancy in multiple sclerosis. Profiling relied on immunoSEQ multiplex PCR, and the TCRdb table lists in-frame clones only, not all of them. This sample has fewer than 55,000 clones, with 85% to 90% found just once. The specimen comprised peripheral blood, sampled in the first trimester of pregnancy. These receptors originate from a female donor with multiple sclerosis, enrolled in a pregnancy study.

The chain recombines TRBV28 with TRBJ2-7, with TRBD1 as a possible D gene (5 bases). The CDR3 has 15 amino acids. CDR1 MDHEN and CDR2 SYDVKM come from the germline V gene. Trimming left V 4 bases short and J 0 bases short, with 13 bases between. CDR3 in DNA: TGTGCCAGCAGTTCTCAAGCAGGGTCCTCCTACGAGCAGTACTTC. Protein: CASSSQAGSSYEQYF.

The chain has TRBV11-1 and TRBJ1-4; maybe TRBD1 (5 bases). Per germline, CDR1 SGHAT and CDR2 FQDESV (reference sequence). V lost 3 bases to trimming and J lost 3 bases, with 11 bases between them. The CDR3 totals 15 residues. CDR3: CASSLQGASNEKLFF. CDR3 bases: TGTGCCAGCAGCTTGCAAGGGGCGTCTAATGAAAAACTGTTTTTT.

This clone showed up just once. The chain recombines TRBV27 with TRBJ2-1; TRBD2 might be the D (5 bases). The germline V and J ends were trimmed by 6 bases and 1 base, with 10 bases remaining between them. The CDR3 length is 14 residues. Germline V CDR1 and CDR2: MNHEY, SMNVEV (reference sequence). CDR3 sequence: CASSPGVSYNEQFF. The CDR3 DNA reads TGTGCCAGCAGCCCCGGGGTTTCCTACAATGAGCAGTTCTTC.

V is TRBV5-6 and J is TRBJ1-2, with TRBD1 matching 8 bases. CDR1 is SGHDT and CDR2 is YYEEEE in the germline V gene. The CDR3 has 17 amino acids. V shed 0 bases, J shed 4 bases, and the junction held 11 bases outside the gene matches. The CDR3 sequence: CASSLGQGPLLGYGYTF. CDR3 coding DNA: TGTGCCAGCAGCTTGGGACAGGGGCCCCTCCTAGGCTATGGCTACACCTTC.

The chain has TRBV15 and TRBJ1-1; 9 bases match TRBD1. The CDR3 extends over 16 amino acids. The V and J ends lost 3 bases and 5 bases, in that order; junction bases with no gene match: 10. From germline, CDR1 is LNHNV and CDR2 YYDKDF (reference sequence). In DNA, the CDR3 is TGTGCCACCAGCAGTCTTCCACAGGGGGCGCGAACTGAAGCTTTCTTT. This gives the protein CATSSLPQGARTEAFF.

The J gene is TRBJ1-3, the V gene TRBV29-1; 10 bases are a match to TRBD1. Germline assignment: CDR1 SQVTM and CDR2 ANQGSEA. This CDR3 spans 16 amino acids. V trimming: 6 bases; J trimming: 0 bases; junction bases outside the gene matches: 8. The CDR3 nucleotides read TGCAGCGTCGAACGAAGGACAGGGGGCTCTGGAAACACCATATATTTT. Amino acid sequence: CSVERRTGGSGNTIYF.

The rearrangement uses TRBV6-6 and TRBJ1-1; D gene ambiguous. The CDR3 consists of 15 residues. Trimming took off 2 bases at V and 11 bases at J, with 21 bases between the two ends. Germline V CDR1 and CDR2: MNHNY, SVGAGI (reference sequence). In DNA, the CDR3 is TGTGCCAGCAGTTACCCCTCGGAGGGTCCCGGTCACGCTTTCTTT. Its protein product is CASSYPSEGPGHAFF.

This chain joins TRBV5-1 and TRBJ1-1; TRBD1 might be the D (5 bases). CDR1 and CDR2 from the germline V gene are SGHRS and YFSETQ. Between the trimmed V and J ends, which lost 4 bases and 11 bases, there was a span of 18 bases. The CDR3 sequence is 13 residues long. CDR3 sequence reads: CASSQNGDSGAFF. The CDR3 nucleotides are TGCGCCAGCAGCCAGAACGGAGACAGTGGGGCTTTCTTT.

The chain has TRBV7-3 and TRBJ2-7; weak D call: TRBD1 (5 bases). This CDR3 has 13 residues. Looked up from germline, CDR1 is SGHTA and CDR2 is FQGTGA. Deletions cut 2 bases from V and 6 bases from J, with 11 bases between. The CDR3 loop reads CASSLGRAGEQYF. Written as DNA, the CDR3 is TGTGCCAGCAGCTTAGGCAGGGCTGGCGAGCAGTACTTC.

The gene calls are TRBV9 and TRBJ1-2, with D possibly being TRBD1 (6 bases). The V end was cut by 0 bases, the J end by 7 bases, with 10 bases between. This CDR3 contains 13 residues. Per the germline V gene, CDR1 is SGDLS and CDR2 is YYNGEE. The CDR3 DNA follows: TGTGCCAGCAGCGTAGCAGGGGCCGGTGGCTACACCTTC. Residues: CASSVAGAGGYTF.

The V and J genes are TRBV5-4 and TRBJ2-5; 11 positions agree with TRBD2. The trim removed 2 bases at V and 3 bases at J, leaving 3 bases unmatched. The CDR3 length is 15 residues. CDR1 SGHNT and CDR2 YYREEE come from the germline V gene (reference sequence). The CDR3 nucleotides are TGTGCCAGCAGCTTTTCACTAGCGGGGGAAGAGACCCAGTACTTC. It encodes CASSFSLAGEETQYF.

The rearrangement uses TRBV28 and TRBJ1-2, with unresolved D. The V end was cut by 5 bases, the J end by 4 bases, with 11 bases between. CDR1 is MDHEN, CDR2 SYDVKM, per germline. The CDR3 is 13 residues long. The CDR3 region has the DNA TGTGCCAGCAGTATCCCAGGTTTCTATGGCTACACCTTC. This sequence encodes CASSIPGFYGYTF.

The chain recombines TRBV6-6 with TRBJ2-1; 11 nucleotides line up with TRBD1. Looked up from germline, CDR1 is MNHNY and CDR2 is SVGAGI (reference sequence). The CDR3 is made up of 15 amino acids. Unmatched junction bases numbered 9, after V lost 6 bases and J lost 8 bases. CDR3 amino acids: CASRDRGLRGDEQFF. In DNA, the CDR3 is TGTGCCAGCAGGGACAGGGGGCTGAGGGGGGATGAGCAGTTCTTC.

The rearrangement links TRBV25-1 to TRBJ1-2; TRBD1 agrees at 8 bases. This CDR3 is built from 13 residues. The V gene end was trimmed by 5 bases and the J gene end by 8 bases; junction bases not matched to a gene: 7. From germline, CDR1 is MGHDK and CDR2 SYGVNS. The CDR3 here is CASSPDRGRGYTF. CDR3 DNA sequence: TGTGCCAGCAGTCCCGACAGGGGCCGGGGCTACACCTTC.

The chain employs TRBV5-6 and TRBJ1-1, with TRBD1 as a possible D gene (5 bases). Trimming pared 1 base from V and 7 bases from J, leaving 14 bases between. Germline values: CDR1 SGHDT, CDR2 YYEEEE. The CDR3 length is 14 residues. The chain's CDR3 is CASSLTGAPLEAFF. The DNA for the CDR3 is TGTGCCAGCAGCTTGACAGGTGCCCCTCTTGAAGCTTTCTTT.

This clone was seen only once. The chain joins TRBV15 to TRBJ2-7, with D possibly matching TRBD2 (6 bases). Trimming left V 6 bases short and J 6 bases short, with 18 bases between. CDR3 length: 14 residues. CDR1 LNHNV and CDR2 YYDKDF come from the germline V gene (reference sequence). The CDR3 nucleotides are TGTGCCACCAGTCGGTCGGGGACTGGGCCCGAGCAGTACTTC. This gives the protein CATSRSGTGPEQYF.

This chain connects TRBV27 to TRBJ2-7; TRBD1 is a possible D gene (5 bases). The germline V gene has CDR1 MNHEY and CDR2 SMNVEV (reference sequence). V dropped 4 bases and J dropped 3 bases, with 16 bases sitting between them. This CDR3 has 15 amino acids. The DNA for the CDR3 is TGTGCCAGCAGTTCCCCCCGCGGACACGACTACGAGCAGTACTTC. As protein: CASSSPRGHDYEQYF.

The chain has TRBV5-1 and TRBJ1-2; D remains unclear. The CDR3 totals 15 residues. In germline, CDR1 is SGHRS, CDR2 YFSETQ. V lost 3 bases to trimming and J lost 8 bases, with 20 bases between them. DNA for the CDR3: TGCGCCAGCAGCTCCACCTTATCGGGTCCGGAGGGCTACACCTTC. Translated, it gives CASSSTLSGPEGYTF.

This clone came up once. The rearrangement uses TRBV28 and TRBJ2-6; 10 bases are a match to TRBD1. Looked up from germline, CDR1 is MDHEN and CDR2 is SYDVKM. Losses at the gene ends were 5 bases for V and 4 bases for J; bases not matched to a gene: 11. CDR3 length equals 18 residues. The CDR3 nucleotides are TGTGCCAGCAGTCCGCCCGGGACAGGGGCGCAAGGGGCCAACGTCCTGACTTTC. Protein: CASSPPGTGAQGANVLTF.

The chain has TRBV11-2 and TRBJ2-1, with 12 bases aligning to TRBD2. After removal of 0 bases from V and 5 bases from J, the junction contained 8 bases not matched to a gene. The CDR3 runs to 18 residues. CDR1 is SGHAT and CDR2 is FQNNGV in the germline V gene. CDR3 region: CASSLDPRLAGDNNEQFF. CDR3 nucleotides: TGTGCCAGCAGCTTAGATCCGCGACTAGCGGGGGACAACAATGAGCAGTTCTTC.

The V and J genes are TRBV2 and TRBJ2-7; D gene unclear. V lost 3 bases and J lost 5, with 5 bases in between. Germline CDR1 and CDR2: SNHLY and FYNNEI. The CDR3 is 11 residues long. CDR3 protein: CASSDSDEQYF. CDR3 in DNA: TGTGCCAGCAGTGATTCGGACGAGCAGTACTTC. The full variable domain, in which reference TRBV2 and TRBJ2-7 provide the parts outside the CDR3, is EPEVTQTPSHQVTQMGQEVILRCVPISNHLYFYWYRQILGQKVEFLVSFYNNEISEKSEIFDDQFSVERPDGSNFTLKIRSTKLEDSAMYFCASSDSDEQYFGPGTRLTVT.

V usage is TRBV2 and J usage is TRBJ2-7; D might be TRBD1 (6 bases). V lost 5 bases and J 2 bases, leaving 10 bases between the germline ends. Germline V gives CDR1 SNHLY, CDR2 FYNNEI. The CDR3 covers 13 residues. The CDR3 is CASSRTAAYEQYF. Written as DNA, the CDR3 is TGTGCCAGCAGTCGGACAGCCGCCTACGAGCAGTACTTC.

This clone was counted between two and nine times. The chain joins TRBV6-6 to TRBJ1-2; maybe TRBD1 (6 bases). The germline V gene has CDR1 MNHNY and CDR2 SVGAGI (reference sequence). V was cut by 6 bases and J by 7 bases, with 9 bases left in between. The CDR3 loop spans 11 amino acids. CDR3 in amino acids: CASREGGGYTF. The CDR3 DNA reads as TGTGCCAGCAGGGAAGGGGGTGGCTACACCTTC.

V is TRBV5-4 and J is TRBJ2-3, with 12 bases identical to TRBD1. This CDR3 has 19 amino acids. Germline V gene lookup returns CDR1 SGHNT and CDR2 YYREEE (reference sequence). The V gene end was trimmed by 4 bases and the J gene end by 0 bases; junction bases not matched to a gene: 12. CDR3 bases: TGTGCCAGCAGCCCCCTCCCGGGACAGGGGGCCTCTAGCACAGATACGCAGTATTTT. As protein: CASSPLPGQGASSTDTQYF. Full variable domain (rest looked up from reference TRBV5-4 and TRBJ2-3): ETGVTQSPTHLIKTRGQQVTLRCSSQSGHNTVSWYQQALGQGPQFIFQYYREEENGRGNFPPRFSGLQFPNYSSELNVNALELDDSALYLCASSPLPGQGASSTDTQYFGPGTRLTVL.

This chain joins TRBV29-1 and TRBJ2-7; TRBD2 is a possible D gene (6 bases). The CDR3 has 13 residues. Germline CDR1 and CDR2: SQVTM and ANQGSEA. V shed 6 bases and J shed 4 bases, with 16 bases lying between them. CDR3 sequence: CSVGGIDGYEQYF. The CDR3 DNA reads TGCAGCGTCGGGGGAATTGACGGTTACGAGCAGTACTTC.

The rearrangement links TRBV2 to TRBJ1-1; 10 bases align to TRBD1. The junction had 4 bases not matched to a gene; V was cut back by 8 bases and J by 1 base. The V gene's germline CDR1 is SNHLY and CDR2 FYNNEI. The CDR3 consists of 14 residues. This CDR3 reads CASLRDRGNTEAFF. DNA for the CDR3: TGTGCCAGCTTAAGGGACAGGGGGAACACTGAAGCTTTCTTT.

The J gene is TRBJ1-2, the V gene TRBV27; 7 positions match TRBD1. CDR3 size: 17 residues. CDR1 and CDR2 from the germline V gene are MNHEY and SMNVEV (reference sequence). The V and J ends lost 6 bases and 0 bases, in that order; junction bases with no gene match: 13. CDR3 sequence reads: CASSSRAGGQANYGYTF. The CDR3 DNA sequence: TGTGCCAGCAGCTCCCGGGCAGGGGGGCAGGCTAACTATGGCTACACCTTC.

CDR3 loop: CASSVGLGLLYNEQFF. CDR3 nucleotides: TGTGCCAGCAGCGTAGGGCTAGGCCTTTTATACAATGAGCAGTTCTTC. This chain links TRBV9 with TRBJ2-1; no clear D. This CDR3 comprises 16 residues. With 0 bases removed from V and 4 bases from J, the gap between germline ends came to 14 bases. Per the germline V gene, CDR1 is SGDLS and CDR2 is YYNGEE.

This clone occurred many times. The chain combines TRBV6-6 with TRBJ1-1; TRBD1 agrees at 10 bases. Unmatched junction bases numbered 7, after V lost 6 bases and J lost 0 bases. Germline CDR1 is MNHNY and CDR2 is SVGAGI (reference sequence). CDR3 length: 16 residues. The CDR3 reads CASRTTGGEVNTEAFF. In DNA, the CDR3 is TGTGCCAGCAGGACGACAGGGGGCGAGGTGAACACTGAAGCTTTCTTT.

This chain links TRBV2 with TRBJ2-7; 7 bases map to TRBD1. The germline V gene encodes CDR1 SNHLY and CDR2 FYNNEI. Unmatched junction bases numbered 6, after V lost 11 bases and J lost 2 bases. The CDR3 contains 12 residues. The CDR3 nucleotides are TGTGCCTCGGACAGGCTAACCTACGAGCAGTACTTC. Protein product: CASDRLTYEQYF.

V is TRBV5-1 and J is TRBJ2-5; a weak D match, TRBD1 (5 bases). From germline, CDR1 is SGHRS and CDR2 YFSETQ. CDR3 length: 14 residues. The V end was cut by 3 bases, the J end by 7 bases, with 16 bases between. This CDR3 is CASSSGHETGTQYF. DNA of the CDR3: TGCGCCAGCAGCTCAGGACATGAAACGGGGACCCAGTACTTC.